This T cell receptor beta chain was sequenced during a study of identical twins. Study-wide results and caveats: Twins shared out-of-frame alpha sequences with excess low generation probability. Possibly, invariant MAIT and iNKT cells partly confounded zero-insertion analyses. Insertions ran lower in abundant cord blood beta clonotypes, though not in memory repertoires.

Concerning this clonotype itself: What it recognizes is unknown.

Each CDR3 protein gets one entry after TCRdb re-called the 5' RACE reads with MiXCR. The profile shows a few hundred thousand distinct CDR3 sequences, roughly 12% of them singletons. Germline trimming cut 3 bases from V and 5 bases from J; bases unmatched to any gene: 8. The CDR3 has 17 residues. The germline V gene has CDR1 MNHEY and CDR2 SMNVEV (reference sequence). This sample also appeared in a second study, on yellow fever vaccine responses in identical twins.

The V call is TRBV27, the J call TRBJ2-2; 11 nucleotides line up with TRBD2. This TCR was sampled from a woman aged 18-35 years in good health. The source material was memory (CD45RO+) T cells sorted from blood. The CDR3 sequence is CASSFGLAGYYTGELFF. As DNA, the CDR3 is TGTGCCAGCAGTTTTGGACTAGCGGGTTACTATACCGGGGAGCTGTTTTTT.